The clone carrying this TCR beta chain has a handful of counts. It was with unique molecular identifiers that the TCRbeta library was prepared. MiXCR was run by TCRdb on the PCR reads, yielding one entry per CDR3 protein. This sample carries a few hundred thousand distinct CDR3 sequences, about 11% of them seen once, and the ten largest clones take roughly 5.1%. This sample stems from a study of T-cell reconstitution after alpha-beta-depleted transplantation in children. This CDR3 comprises 16 residues. The germline CDR1 and CDR2 sequences are DFQATT and SNEGSKA (reference sequence). The V end was cut by 2 bases, the J end by 0 bases, with 13 bases between.

This specimen was PBMCs from the stem cell graft donor, taken from the stem cell graft. V gene TRBV20-1 combines with J gene TRBJ2-2; possible D gene TRBD2, 5 bases. This TCR was recovered from a human donor who donated a stem cell graft to a child with acute myeloid leukemia. CDR3 in DNA: TGCAGTGCTAGAACCCTAGCCAGCGCGAACACCGGGGAGCTGTTTTTT. It codes for CSARTLASANTGELFF.